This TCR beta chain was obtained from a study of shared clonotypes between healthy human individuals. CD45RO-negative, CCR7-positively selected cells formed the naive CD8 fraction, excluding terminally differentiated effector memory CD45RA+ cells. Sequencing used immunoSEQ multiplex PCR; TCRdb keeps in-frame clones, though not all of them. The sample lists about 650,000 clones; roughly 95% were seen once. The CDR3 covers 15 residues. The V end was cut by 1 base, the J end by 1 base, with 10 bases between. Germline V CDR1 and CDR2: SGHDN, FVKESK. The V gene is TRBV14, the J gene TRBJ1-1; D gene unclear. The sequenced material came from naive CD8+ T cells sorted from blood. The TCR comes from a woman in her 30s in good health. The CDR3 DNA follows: TGTGCCAGCAGCCAAGGCTTCGGGGAGAACACTGAAGCTTTCTTT. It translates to CASSQGFGENTEAFF.